The clone carrying this T cell receptor beta chain was observed a handful of times. Its antigen is unknown. The source of the sample is a study of T cells after yellow fever vaccination. Overall study findings and caveats: Weaker in magnitude, the secondary response showed a faster peak on day 5 versus 15. The CD4 and CD8 compartments had a small share of their clonotypes in common. In post-booster samples, most primary-vaccination clones reappeared (roughly 96% CD4, 75% to 90% CD8).

TCRdb re-called the 5' RACE reads with MiXCR, one entry per CDR3 protein. The sample includes 95,000 to 150,000 distinct CDR3 sequences, roughly 10% seen only once; the top ten take approximately 37%. There are 16 residues in the CDR3. Germline V gene lookup returns CDR1 MNHNY and CDR2 SVGAGI (reference sequence). The J segment lost 5 bases and the V segment lost 0 bases, leaving 5 bases of the junction unmatched. The origin of this receptor is a man between 18 and 35 years old who received the YFV17D yellow fever vaccine. Sequencing was performed on CD8+ T cells sorted from PBMCs, taken on the day of the yellow fever booster vaccination. J is TRBJ2-7 and V is TRBV6-6; TRBD1 aligns across 12 bases. In nucleotides, the CDR3 is TGTGCCAGCAGTTACTCTAGGGGACAGGGGGCCCACGAGCAGTACTTC. Its protein product is CASSYSRGQGAHEQYF.